This TCR beta chain is from a study of T cell responses to AZD1222 COVID-19 vaccine (dated by TCRdb to the early 2020s). Describing the broader study: A total of 233 trial participants underwent TCR sequencing, of whom 207 received two doses of AZD1222 and approximately 25 received two doses of the MenACWY control vaccine. Enrollment into the trials was organized by age into subgroups of 18-55, 56-69 and 70-plus years, and those subgroups contained roughly 140, 27 and 60 TCR-sequenced participants, respectively.

Details on this clone: Its antigen is unknown. No base-level quality is on record; no much larger clone is a single base apart.

The CDR3, from cysteine to phenylalanine, totals 16 residues. Left in the record is the CDR3 DNA by itself, 48 bases read in frame from the first base. Per the germline V gene, SGHVS is the CDR1 and FQNEAQ is the CDR2. Trimming costs V 1 base and J 4 bases, and their ends lie 16 bases apart. The time point label corresponds to: about 28 days (+/-7) after the second vaccine dose. AZD1222 recipients with second doses at about 4 weeks or about 12 weeks were pooled, because spike-specific TCR depth and breadth did not differ between schedules. Vaccinee samples came from UK trials COV001 and COV002, including a single-blind randomized controlled phase 2/3 trial of AZD1222 (ChAdOx1 nCoV-19) in healthy adults. For TCRbeta chain sequencing, PBMC samples were collected from trial participants at day 0 and at day 28 after the second dose. The investigation overall reported the following: The 56-69-year group was small, and its depth increase did not reach significance, likely because of low power. CD4 TCRs associated with the vaccine covered the entire spike protein, and the dominant responses were in regions 160-218 and 743-854. Reportedly, close to half of the unique spike-specific TCRs recognized epitopes lying outside the regions that are mutated in the B.1.351 and B.1.1.7 variants. Spike-specific TCR breadth and depth rose significantly after two AZD1222 doses compared with day 0 and with MenACWY recipients. Only six AZD1222 recipients were SARS-CoV-2 seropositive at baseline, limiting conclusions about previously exposed vaccinees. Participants were mostly white British and included more females than males, and it was suggested by the authors that clonal diversity may have been underestimated. Because no samples from the day 14 peak response were available, repertoires could be characterized only after the peak T cell response.

The CDR3 regions of human TCRbeta chains were analyzed by immunosequencing. Processing in the source paper ran as follows. Repertoire TCRs were matched against a reference library of SARS-CoV-2-specific TCRs generated with the MIRA antigen-specificity platform. Breadth meant the fraction of unique TCRs that were SARS-CoV-2-associated, whereas depth meant the fraction of total T cells that were SARS-CoV-2-associated. Using the MIRA data, each spike-specific TCR was mapped to the spike region that the TCR reacts to and placed in a CD4 or CD8 class. Log10-transformed breadth and depth values were compared by one-way ANOVA with Sidak's multiple comparisons tests. The source is immuneACCESS, and TCRdb retained only in-frame sequences with V and J called. Part of the clones is not carried over; for the studies checked, unresolved V genes explain less than half of this, and the remainder is unexplained. V, J and clone size are those of that table, while D and trimming were read from the DNA. Within this sample are roughly 150,000 clones, with around 90% of them counted one time only. The ten top clones hold less than 6.5% of the sample.

The starting material was peripheral blood, obtained 28 days after the second AZD1222 dose. This sequence was found in an adult who received the AZD1222 COVID-19 vaccine. The chain couples TRBV7-8 to TRBJ2-5; a tentative D match to TRBD1 spans 7 bases. The CDR3 has the sequence CASSLGSQGRRETQYF. The DNA reads TGTGCCAGCAGCTTAGGGTCACAGGGGAGGAGAGAGACCCAGTACTTC.